Here is one T cell receptor (beta chain) with its context. Its antigen is currently unknown. These data come from a study of cytomegalovirus exposure and HLA in healthy donors. For the study at large: An analysis done earlier identified about 120 million unique TCR beta sequences from about 179 million T cells. Study results and caveats: Most TCR sequences were rare, but some public TCRs occurred in many donors.

The CDR3 length is 13 residues. The germline V and J ends were trimmed by 4 bases and 3 bases, with 12 bases remaining between them. Germline values: CDR1 SQVTM, CDR2 ANQGSEA. PCR employed 60 Vbeta and 13 Jbeta primers. Assay used: immunoSEQ multiplex PCR; TCRdb lists only in-frame clones, some missing. The sample consists of 75,000 to 90,000 clones, around 9.1% of them appearing once. The receptor was derived from a man between 60 and 75 years old in good health and CMV-seropositive. Sequences were obtained from PBMCs. The chain combines TRBV29-1 with TRBJ1-1; tentative D call: TRBD1 (5 bases). CDR3 amino acids: CSVATGPDTEAFF. CDR3 DNA sequence: TGCAGCGTTGCCACAGGTCCGGACACTGAAGCTTTCTTT.